Listed here is a single T cell receptor (beta chain). Its antigen is unidentified. This sample is drawn from a study of OX40 agonist ivuxolimab in advanced cancers. Study as a whole: Previous treatment with anti-PD-1, anti-PD-L1 or anti-CTLA-4 therapy was allowed; more than 35% had received some.

Findings and limits, study-wide: Among some nonresponders, normalized T-cell clonal expansion was also low.

The table came from immunoSEQ multiplex PCR; TCRdb's copy has only in-frame clones and leaves some out. The sample holds more than 25,000 clones, about 88% seen once. V lost 3 bases and J lost 7; bases outside the gene matches: 10. Germline V gene sequence: CDR1 MDHEN, CDR2 SYDVKM. This CDR3 comprises 16 residues. The sequences come from CD4+ or CD8+ T cells sorted from blood, collected in a trial of the OX40 agonist ivuxolimab. The origin of this receptor is an adult with an advanced solid tumor such as melanoma, head and neck, liver or kidney cancer. The chain uses TRBV28 and TRBJ2-5, with TRBD2 matching over 11 bases. The CDR3 region has the DNA TGTGCCAGCAGTTTTATTAGCGGGAGGGCCCCAGTGACCCAGTACTTC. This codes for CASSFISGRAPVTQYF. Combining the CDR3 with reference TRBV28 and TRBJ2-5 gives the whole variable domain DVKVTQSSRYLVKRTGEKVFLECVQDMDHENMFWYRQDPGLGLRLIYFSYDVKMKEKGDIPEGYSVSREKKERFSLILESASTNQTSMYLCASSFISGRAPVTQYFGPGTRLLVL.